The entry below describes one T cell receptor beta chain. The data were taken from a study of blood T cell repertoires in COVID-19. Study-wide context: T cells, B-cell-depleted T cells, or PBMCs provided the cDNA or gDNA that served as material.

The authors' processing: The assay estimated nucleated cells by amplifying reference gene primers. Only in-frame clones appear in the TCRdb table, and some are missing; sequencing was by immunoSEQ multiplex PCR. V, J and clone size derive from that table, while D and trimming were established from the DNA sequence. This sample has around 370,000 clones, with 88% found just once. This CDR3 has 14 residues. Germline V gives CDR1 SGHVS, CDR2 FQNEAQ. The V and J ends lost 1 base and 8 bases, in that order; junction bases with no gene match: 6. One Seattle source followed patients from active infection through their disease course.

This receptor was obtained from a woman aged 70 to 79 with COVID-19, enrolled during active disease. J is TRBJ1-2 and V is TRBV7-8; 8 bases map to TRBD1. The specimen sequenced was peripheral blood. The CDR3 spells CASSLVGQGEGYTF. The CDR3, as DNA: TGTGCCAGCAGCTTAGTTGGACAGGGTGAAGGCTACACCTTC.